Listed below are T cell receptor beta chains from one sample, sequenced in a study of T-cell reconstitution after alpha-beta-depleted transplantation in children. A single record per CDR3 protein comes from TCRdb applying MiXCR to the PCR reads. The sample has 200,000 to 250,000 distinct CDR3 sequences, approximately 11% seen once. Sequencing was performed on PBMCs, taken before TCRalphabeta/CD19-depleted stem cell transplant. Receptor source: a child under three years old with acute myeloid leukemia, due to receive a stem cell transplant. Both conserved end residues are part of each CDR3. A D gene is named only where the DNA matches it firmly. Some rows mark clone size as missing; the rest say once, few, many or name a class of expanded clone.

j_gene | d_gene | v_gene | abundance | CDR3aa | CDR3nt
TRBJ1-1 | . | TRBV9 | . | CASSLVRGAEAFF | TGTGCCAGCAGCTTAGTAAGGGGGGCTGAAGCTTTCTTT
TRBJ2-2 | TRBD2 | TRBV2 | few | CASSGTSRQAGELFF | TGTGCCAGCAGTGGGACTAGCCGGCAGGCCGGGGAGCTGTTTTTT
TRBJ2-3 | . | TRBV28 | many | CASRRPGPHRPTDTQYF | TGTGCCAGCAGACGTCCGGGCCCCCACCGCCCAACAGATACGCAGTATTTT
TRBJ2-7 | TRBD1 | TRBV25-1 | few | CASSDPDRGLVYEQYF | TGTGCCAGCAGTGACCCGGACAGGGGGTTAGTCTACGAGCAGTACTTC
TRBJ2-7 | . | TRBV18 | many | CASSPTRNYEQYF | TGTGCCAGCTCACCAACCAGGAACTACGAGCAGTACTTC
TRBJ1-1 | TRBD1 | TRBV6-1 | many | CASSLSGGWTEAFF | TGTGCCAGCAGCCTCTCAGGGGGATGGACTGAAGCTTTCTTT
TRBJ2-1 | TRBD1 | TRBV19 | . | CASSFGQDYNEQFF | TGTGCCAGTAGTTTCGGACAGGACTACAATGAGCAGTTCTTC
TRBJ1-6 | . | TRBV5-1 | . | CASSLEGSSYNSPLHF | TGCGCCAGCAGCTTGGAGGGGAGCTCCTATAATTCACCCCTCCACTTT
TRBJ1-6 | . | TRBV5-1 | many | CASSLGQALFVSPLHF | TGCGCCAGCAGCTTGGGACAGGCCCTATTTGTCTCACCCCTCCACTTT
TRBJ1-1 | . | TRBV20-1 | many | CSASSPPELEAFF | TGCAGTGCTAGTTCGCCCCCCGAACTTGAAGCTTTCTTT
TRBJ2-7 | . | TRBV7-2 | many | CASSLGVNYEQYF | TGTGCCAGCAGCTTAGGGGTGAACTACGAGCAGTACTTC
TRBJ2-3 | . | TRBV12-5 | many | CASGLDSSDTQYF | TGTGCTAGTGGTTTGGACAGCTCCGATACGCAGTATTTT
TRBJ1-6 | TRBD1 | TRBV3-1 | . | CASSPRQGRNSPLHF | TGTGCCAGCAGCCCCAGACAGGGGCGGAATTCACCCCTCCACTTT
TRBJ2-3 | . | TRBV20-1 | many | CSARDSPSTDTQYF | TGCAGTGCTAGAGATTCCCCAAGCACAGATACGCAGTATTTT
TRBJ2-1 | . | TRBV4-3 | many | CASSQDWGVQFF | TGCGCCAGCAGCCAAGATTGGGGGGTCCAGTTCTTC
TRBJ1-2 | . | TRBV5-5 | many | CASSLVGGRSYGYTF | TGTGCCAGCAGCTTGGTTGGGGGAAGGTCCTATGGCTACACCTTC
TRBJ2-7 | . | TRBV14 | many | CASSQDSRAEQYF | TGTGCCAGCAGCCAAGATTCGAGGGCCGAGCAGTACTTC
TRBJ2-7 | . | TRBV11-3 | . | CASSHTRGSYEQYF | TGTGCCAGCAGCCACACCCGGGGATCCTACGAGCAGTACTTC
TRBJ2-7 | . | TRBV7-9 | many | CASSLAGGRYEQYF | TGTGCCAGCAGCTTAGCCGGGGGCCGATACGAGCAGTACTTC
TRBJ1-2 | . | TRBV6-2/TRBV6-3 | many | CASSPGTVVYGYTF | TGTGCCAGCAGTCCCGGGACGGTAGTCTATGGCTACACCTTC
TRBJ2-5 | . | TRBV24-1 | few | CATSDNSGQSIIQKTQYF | TGTGCCACCAGTGACAACAGTGGACAGTCCATAATCCAAAAGACCCAGTACTTC
TRBJ2-3 | TRBD2 | TRBV20-1 | many | CSAPPGLAIKDTQYF | TGCAGTGCTCCGCCGGGACTAGCGATAAAAGATACGCAGTATTTT
TRBJ1-2 | . | TRBV7-8 | many | CASSSALVQGPNTF | TGTGCCAGCAGCTCCGCTCTGGTCCAGGGGCCGAACACCTTC
TRBJ2-1 | . | TRBV3-1 | many | CASSHQVRRGRGNEQFF | TGTGCCAGCAGCCACCAGGTCAGGCGGGGAAGAGGGAATGAGCAGTTCTTC
TRBJ2-1 | TRBD2 | TRBV4-2 | many | CASSQVRSGLSYNEQFF | TGTGCCAGCAGCCAAGTACGTAGCGGGCTCTCCTACAATGAGCAGTTCTTC
TRBJ2-5 | TRBD1 | TRBV24-1 | many | CATSVGQGKETQYF | TGTGCCACCAGTGTAGGACAGGGTAAAGAGACCCAGTACTTC
TRBJ1-5 | . | TRBV12-3/TRBV12-4 | many | CASGDLSNQPQHF | TGTGCCAGCGGAGACCTAAGCAATCAGCCCCAGCATTTT
TRBJ1-2 | . | TRBV12-3/TRBV12-4 | . | CVSSPDRVYGYTF | TGTGTCAGCAGCCCTGACAGAGTTTATGGCTACACCTTC
TRBJ1-4 | . | TRBV12-3/TRBV12-4 | many | CASSLRTAKSEKLFF | TGTGCCAGCAGTTTGAGGACAGCTAAGTCCGAAAAACTGTTTTTT
TRBJ2-2 | . | TRBV21-1 | many | CASRLDTGELFF | TGTGCCAGCAGACTAGACACCGGGGAGCTGTTTTTT
TRBJ2-1 | TRBD1 | TRBV7-2 | many | CASSPRGPNEQFF | TGTGCCAGCAGCCCAAGGGGGCCCAATGAGCAGTTCTTC
TRBJ1-1 | . | TRBV6-5 | . | CASSYSGFGQKNTEAFF | TGTGCCAGCAGTTACTCGGGGTTCGGACAGAAGAACACTGAAGCTTTCTTT
TRBJ2-3 | . | TRBV24-1 | many | CATPSTACTDTQYF | TGTGCCACCCCTTCGACAGCTTGCACAGATACGCAGTATTTT
TRBJ1-1 | TRBD1 | TRBV12-3/TRBV12-4 | many | CASSFRDRGSFF | TGTGCCAGCAGTTTCCGGGACAGGGGGTCTTTCTTT
TRBJ2-7 | TRBD1 | TRBV20-1 | many | CSARGQGSWTYEQYF | TGCAGTGCTAGAGGACAGGGTTCTTGGACCTACGAGCAGTACTTC
TRBJ2-1 | . | TRBV11-2 | few | CASSPQGFSYNEQFF | TGTGCCAGCAGCCCACAGGGTTTCTCCTACAATGAGCAGTTCTTC
TRBJ2-1 | . | TRBV20-1 | many | CSARRAGIDNEQFF | TGCAGTGCTAGAAGAGCCGGAATCGACAATGAGCAGTTCTTC
TRBJ2-7 | . | TRBV6-2/TRBV6-3 | many | CASRASGTVSSYEQYF | TGTGCCAGCAGAGCCTCCGGGACTGTAAGCTCCTACGAGCAGTACTTC
TRBJ2-1 | . | TRBV20-1 | many | CSARDRSVSF | TGCAGTGCTAGAGATCGAAGTGTCAGCTTC
TRBJ2-7 | . | TRBV20-1 | . | CSARHGTYEQYF | TGCAGTGCTAGGCACGGTACCTACGAGCAGTACTTC
TRBJ1-5 | . | TRBV6-6 | many | CASSFLDQPQHF | TGTGCCAGCAGTTTTTTGGATCAGCCCCAGCATTTT
TRBJ2-3 | TRBD1 | TRBV13 | . | CASSTFSGTGVPDTQYF | TGTGCCAGCAGCACCTTCTCCGGGACAGGGGTGCCAGATACGCAGTATTTT
TRBJ2-1 | . | TRBV7-2 | many | CASSSNGGVIGNEQFF | TGTGCCAGCAGCTCCAACGGGGGAGTAATCGGCAATGAGCAGTTCTTC
TRBJ1-5 | . | TRBV28 | . | CASTPSTHLDQPQHF | TGTGCCAGCACCCCCTCGACCCACCTGGATCAGCCCCAGCATTTT
TRBJ2-2 | TRBD1 | TRBV28 | . | CASSSLFFLAGGNTGELFF | TGTGCCAGCAGTTCCCTCTTTTTCTTGGCAGGGGGGAACACCGGGGAGCTGTTTTTT
TRBJ1-2 | TRBD1 | TRBV24-1 | many | CATSDSGQGFYGYTF | TGTGCCACCAGTGATTCCGGACAGGGATTCTATGGCTACACCTTC
TRBJ1-5 | . | TRBV12-3/TRBV12-4 | many | CASSLNQPQHF | TGTGCCAGCAGCCTTAATCAGCCCCAGCATTTT